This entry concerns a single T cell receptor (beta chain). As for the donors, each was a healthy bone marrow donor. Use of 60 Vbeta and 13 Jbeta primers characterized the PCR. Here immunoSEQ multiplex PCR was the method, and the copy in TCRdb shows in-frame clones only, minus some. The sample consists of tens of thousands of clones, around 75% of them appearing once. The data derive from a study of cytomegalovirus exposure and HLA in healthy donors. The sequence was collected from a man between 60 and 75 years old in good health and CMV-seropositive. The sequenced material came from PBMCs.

The CDR3 sequence is CASSMEGNYGYTF. The CDR3 DNA is TGTGCCAGCAGCATGGAGGGAAACTATGGCTACACCTTC. The V call is TRBV11-1, the J call TRBJ1-2, with unresolved D. This CDR3 is built from 13 residues. The germline CDR1 and CDR2 sequences are SGHAT and FQDESV (reference sequence). The V gene lost 5 bases and the J gene lost 2 bases, with 9 bases spanning the gap.